Each of the 21 T cell receptor beta chains below was sequenced from the same sample in a study of cytomegalovirus exposure and HLA in healthy donors. The PCR was carried out with 60 Vbeta primers and 13 Jbeta primers. Only in-frame clones appear in the TCRdb table, and some are missing; sequencing was by immunoSEQ multiplex PCR. The sample lists some 140,000 clones, 82% seen once, with 8.1% in the top ten. Sequencing was performed on PBMCs. The receptors come from a woman in her forties or fifties in good health and CMV-seropositive.

This chain uses TRBV11-3 with TRBJ2-1; D perhaps matches TRBD1 (6 bases). Per germline, CDR1 SGHNT and CDR2 YENEEA. Trimming removed 4 bases from V and 4 bases from J, with 14 bases in between. The CDR3 covers 15 residues. CDR3 in DNA: TGTGCCAGCAGCTCGACAGGTATCGGGTACAATGAGCAGTTCTTC. Protein: CASSSTGIGYNEQFF.

CDR3 nucleotide sequence: TGTGCCACTCGTCGACAGGGTATGAACACTGAAGCTTTCTTT. It yields the protein CATRRQGMNTEAFF. This chain links TRBV2 with TRBJ1-1; TRBD1 matches at 7 bases. Trimming at V came to 10 bases and at J to 0 bases, leaving 8 bases not matched to a gene. The CDR3 length is 14 residues. Germline values: CDR1 SNHLY, CDR2 FYNNEI. The full variable domain, completed using reference TRBV2 and TRBJ1-1, is EPEVTQTPSHQVTQMGQEVILRCVPISNHLYFYWYRQILGQKVEFLVSFYNNEISEKSEIFDDQFSVERPDGSNFTLKIRSTKLEDSAMYFCATRRQGMNTEAFFGQGTRLTVV.

J is TRBJ2-7 and V is TRBV7-9, with 9 bases fitting TRBD1. The germline CDR1 and CDR2 sequences are SEHNR and FQNEAQ (reference sequence). The length of the CDR3 is 15 residues. After removal of 5 bases from V and 0 bases from J, the junction contained 5 bases not matched to a gene. For the CDR3, the DNA is TGTGCCAGCAGCCCCGGACAGGGGATCTCCTACGAGCAGTACTTC. It encodes CASSPGQGISYEQYF. Full variable domain (missing parts from reference TRBV7-9 and TRBJ2-7): DTGVSQNPRHKITKRGQNVTFRCDPISEHNRLYWYRQTLGQGPEFLTYFQNEAQLEKSRLLSDRFSAERPKGSFSTLEIQRTEQGDSAMYLCASSPGQGISYEQYFGPGTRLTVT.

The chain recombines TRBV5-1 with TRBJ2-3; TRBD2 agrees at 14 bases. The CDR3 consists of 16 residues. Germline loops: CDR1 SGHRS, CDR2 YFSETQ. The V segment lost 4 bases and the J segment 4 bases; nucleotides outside the gene matches: 5. This chain's CDR3 is CASSAGLAGASDTQYF. CDR3 DNA sequence: TGCGCCAGCAGCGCGGGACTAGCGGGAGCATCAGATACGCAGTATTTT.

This chain joins TRBV9 and TRBJ2-3, with a tentative D call TRBD2 (6 bases). Trimming cost V 4 bases and J 4 bases, with 13 bases left between them. The CDR3 length is 14 residues. Germline CDR1 and CDR2: SGDLS and YYNGEE. CDR3 protein: CASSSRLGADTQYF. Written as DNA, the CDR3 is TGTGCCAGCAGCTCCAGACTAGGGGCAGATACGCAGTATTTT. The full variable domain, its missing parts supplied by reference TRBV9 and TRBJ2-3, is DSGVTQTPKHLITATGQRVTLRCSPRSGDLSVYWYQQSLDQGLQFLIQYYNGEERAKGNILERFSAQQFPDLHSELNLSSLELGDSALYFCASSSRLGADTQYFGPGTRLTVL.

The gene calls are TRBV2 and TRBJ1-2; TRBD1 aligns across 8 bases. This CDR3 region has 14 residues. After removal of 4 bases from V and 2 bases from J, the junction contained 3 bases not matched to a gene. Looked up from germline, CDR1 is SNHLY and CDR2 is FYNNEI. The CDR3 nucleotides read TGTGCCAGCAGTGCCGGGACAGGAAACTATGGCTACACCTTC. Translation gives CASSAGTGNYGYTF.

As concerns this clone: At one boundary the junction diverges from the germline segment, which might be a read error. Other DNA sequences in the same sample also yield this CDR3. J is TRBJ1-1 and V is TRBV29-1; D unresolved. There are 11 residues in the CDR3. Germline V gene data show CDR1 as SQVTM and CDR2 as ANQGSEA. Here the CDR3 reads CSVATPPKRRF. As DNA, the CDR3 is TGCAGCGTCGCCACCCCCCCTAAGAGGCGCTTT.

V gene TRBV5-5 combines with J gene TRBJ2-7; 9 bases fit TRBD2. Germline V gene data show CDR1 as SGHKS and CDR2 as YYEKEE (reference sequence). V shed 1 base, J shed 3 bases, and the junction held 5 bases outside the gene matches. This CDR3 region has 15 residues. The CDR3 coding sequence is TGTGCCAGCAGCTTGTTGGTTAGCGGGGGCTACGAGCAGTACTTC. The encoded protein is CASSLLVSGGYEQYF.

This chain links TRBV19 with TRBJ1-1; 7 bases agree with TRBD1. The trim removed 7 bases at V and 8 bases at J, leaving 13 bases unmatched. The CDR3 spans 14 residues. CDR1 and CDR2 from the germline V gene are LNHDA and SQIVND (reference sequence). This CDR3 reads CASTPADRAEEAFF. In nucleotides, the CDR3 is TGTGCCAGTACCCCGGCTGACAGGGCAGAGGAAGCTTTCTTT.

The chain has TRBV5-1 and TRBJ2-7, with TRBD2 matching 12 bases. Per germline, CDR1 SGHRS and CDR2 YFSETQ. This CDR3 is 16 amino acids long. J lost 6 bases, V lost 6 bases, and 13 bases had no gene match. The CDR3 DNA sequence: TGCGCCAGCAACAGTGGACTAGCGGGATTCAGTGGCGAGCAGTACTTC. This gives the protein CASNSGLAGFSGEQYF.

The sample holds a few counts of this clone. The rearrangement joins TRBV11-3 to TRBJ2-1; 9 bases are a match to TRBD2. The CDR3 has 13 amino acids. J was trimmed by 6 bases and V by 8 bases; bases with no gene match: 5. CDR1 and CDR2 from the germline V gene are SGHNT and YENEEA. CDR3 coding DNA: TGTGCCAGCGCTAGCGGGAACCTCAATGAGCAGTTCTTC. Residues: CASASGNLNEQFF. Full variable domain (rest looked up from reference TRBV11-3 and TRBJ2-1): EAGVVQSPRYKIIEKKQPVAFWCNPISGHNTLYWYLQNLGQGPELLIRYENEEAVDDSQLPKDRFSAERLKGVDSTLKIQPAELGDSAVYLCASASGNLNEQFFGPGTRLTVL.

V is TRBV5-5 and J is TRBJ2-1; no definite D call. This CDR3 contains 13 residues. The V and J ends lost 5 bases and 4 bases respectively, with 10 bases between them. Germline CDR1 is SGHKS and CDR2 is YYEKEE (reference sequence). CDR3 sequence (DNA): TGTGCCAGCAGACACACAAGTTACAATGAGCAGTTCTTC. Translation gives CASRHTSYNEQFF.

The V call is TRBV6-4, the J call TRBJ2-3; 11 bases align to TRBD2. J was trimmed by 10 bases and V by 2 bases; bases with no gene match: 8. The CDR3 length is 15 residues. Germline values: CDR1 MRHNA, CDR2 SNTAGT. The CDR3 is CASSDNLAGGPAQYF. CDR3 bases: TGTGCCAGCAGTGACAATTTAGCGGGAGGGCCGGCGCAGTATTTT.

The rearrangement uses TRBV6-5 and TRBJ1-2; 8 bases are a match to TRBD1. V lost 7 bases, J lost 4 bases, and 11 bases stayed unmatched. Germline lookup yields CDR1 MNHEY and CDR2 SVGAGI. The CDR3 has 15 amino acids. CDR3 coding DNA: TGTGCCAGCAACTCGGGACAGGAGGGGTTCTATGGCTACACCTTC. Protein sequence: CASNSGQEGFYGYTF.

The sample holds a few counts of this clone. The V gene is TRBV9, the J gene TRBJ1-5, with a possible D match to TRBD1 (6 bases). V was trimmed by 0 bases and J by 4 bases, leaving 11 bases between them. CDR3 length: 15 amino acids. Germline CDR1 and CDR2: SGDLS and YYNGEE. This CDR3 reads CASSVDGTQNQPQHF. The DNA of the CDR3 is TGTGCCAGCAGCGTAGATGGGACACAGAATCAGCCCCAGCATTTT.

The chain combines TRBV18 with TRBJ1-4; D unresolved. Trimming shortened V by 3 bases and J by 5 bases, and 7 bases separated the two germline ends. This CDR3 is 13 amino acids long. CDR1 is KGHSH and CDR2 is LQKENI in the germline V gene. CDR3 DNA sequence: TGTGCCAGCTCACCGGACTTAAATGAAAAACTGTTTTTT. It codes for CASSPDLNEKLFF.

The gene calls are TRBV5-4 and TRBJ2-5, with 10 bases identical to TRBD1. The assigned J gene may be wrong: the sequence end matches TRBJ2-7 better. The germline gives CDR1 SGHNT, CDR2 YYREEE (reference sequence). The CDR3 has 16 residues. In DNA, the CDR3 is TGTGCCAGCAGCTTTATAGTCGGGACAGGGGAATACGAGCAGTACTTC. Translation gives CASSFIVGTGEYEQYF.

The V call is TRBV5-1, the J call TRBJ2-1; D call uncertain. Germline lookup yields CDR1 SGHRS and CDR2 YFSETQ. Between the trimmed V and J ends, which lost 0 bases and 2 bases, there was a span of 9 bases. The CDR3 consists of 15 residues. The CDR3 DNA sequence: TGCGCCAGCAGCTTGGCCGCTGGGCCCTACAATGAGCAGTTCTTC. This encodes CASSLAAGPYNEQFF.

V is TRBV7-8 and J is TRBJ2-7, with D perhaps matching TRBD1 (6 bases). The CDR3 covers 14 residues. V was pared by 5 bases and J by 4 bases, with 15 bases between. CDR1 and CDR2 from the germline V gene are SGHVS and FQNEAQ. The CDR3 DNA reads as TGTGCCAGCAGCGGCCGGGACAAACGTTACGAGCAGTACTTC. Protein sequence: CASSGRDKRYEQYF.

Regarding this clone: Within the sample, other DNA sequences also encode this same CDR3. This rearrangement joins TRBV30 to TRBJ1-3; TRBD1 is a possible D gene (6 bases). CDR1 is GTSNPN and CDR2 is SVGIG in the germline V gene (reference sequence). The CDR3 is made up of 16 amino acids. V was shortened by 2 bases and J by 9 bases, with 23 bases between the two germline ends. The CDR3 loop is CAWSRPNGGARGTIYF. The CDR3 DNA reads TGTGCCTGGAGTAGGCCTAATGGGGGCGCCAGAGGCACCATATATTTT.

Note on this clone: The sample has other DNA sequences that encode this CDR3 too. V usage is TRBV15 and J usage is TRBJ2-7; 9 bases match TRBD1. CDR3 length equals 14 residues. V gave up 3 bases and J gave up 1 base; unmatched junction bases: 1. Germline CDR1 is LNHNV and CDR2 is YYDKDF (reference sequence). The CDR3 sequence is CATSRDRGSYEQYF. The CDR3 nucleotides read TGTGCCACCAGCAGGGACAGGGGATCCTACGAGCAGTACTTC.